Described below is a single TCR beta chain sequence and its context. These data are taken from a study of blood T cell repertoires in COVID-19. Clones were read by immunoSEQ multiplex PCR, and TCRdb kept only the in-frame ones, dropping some. The table includes approximately 300,000 clones, more than 75% detected once. Germline V gene sequence: CDR1 LNHNV, CDR2 YYDKDF (reference sequence). V lost 3 bases, J lost 3 bases, and 5 bases lay in between. The CDR3 length is 12 residues. Sequenced sample: PBMCs or T cells enriched from blood (not recorded which). The V gene is TRBV15, the J gene TRBJ2-5; D remains unclear. The TCR sequence derives from a woman aged 18-30 years who had recovered from COVID-19. DNA for the CDR3: TGTGCCACCAGCAGGCGCGAAGAGACCCAGTACTTC. Its protein product is CATSRREETQYF.